The T cell receptor (beta chain) under discussion was sequenced for a study of T cell responses to AZD1222 COVID-19 vaccine. Worth noting for this clone: Antigen specificity is unknown.

Germline CDR1 and CDR2: SGHNT and YYREEE (reference sequence). The CDR3 extends over 14 amino acids. Trimming cost V 4 bases and J 6 bases; bases outside gene matches: 2. Whole-study findings and limits: Variant regions that are unmutated are reportedly the target of nearly half of spike-specific TCRs. Among the donors, most were white British and more were female, and clonal diversity was possibly underestimated.

Assay used: immunoSEQ multiplex PCR; TCRdb lists only in-frame clones, some missing. This table has 25,000 to 35,000 clones, around 80% appearing once. The receptor was isolated from an adult in good health. The sample consisted of peripheral blood, taken on day 0 of AZD1222 vaccination. This chain connects TRBV5-4 to TRBJ2-1; TRBD2 aligns across 12 bases. The DNA of the CDR3 is TGTGCCAGCAGCCTGACTAGCGGGAGCAATGAGCAGTTCTTC. Translating it yields CASSLTSGSNEQFF.